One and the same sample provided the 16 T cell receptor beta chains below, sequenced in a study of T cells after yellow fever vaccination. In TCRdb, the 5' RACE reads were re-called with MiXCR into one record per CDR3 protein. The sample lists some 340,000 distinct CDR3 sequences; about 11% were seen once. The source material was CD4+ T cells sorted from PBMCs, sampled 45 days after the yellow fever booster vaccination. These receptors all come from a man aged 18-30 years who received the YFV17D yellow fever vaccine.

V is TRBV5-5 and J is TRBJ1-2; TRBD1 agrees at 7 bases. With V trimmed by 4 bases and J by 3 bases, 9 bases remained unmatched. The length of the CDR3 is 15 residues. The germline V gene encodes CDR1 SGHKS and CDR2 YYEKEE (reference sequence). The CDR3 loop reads CASSRTVTGDYGYTF. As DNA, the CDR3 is TGTGCCAGCAGCCGCACAGTAACAGGGGACTATGGCTACACCTTC.

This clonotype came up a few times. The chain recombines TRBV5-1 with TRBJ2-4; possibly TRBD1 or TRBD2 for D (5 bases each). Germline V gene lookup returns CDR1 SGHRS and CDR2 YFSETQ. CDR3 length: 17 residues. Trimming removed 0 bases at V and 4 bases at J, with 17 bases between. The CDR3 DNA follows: TGCGCCAGCAGCTTGGCCGCTGCAGGGAGTTTTAAAAACATTCAGTACTTC. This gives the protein CASSLAAAGSFKNIQYF. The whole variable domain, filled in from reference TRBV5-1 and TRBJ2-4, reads KAGVTQTPRYLIKTRGQQVTLSCSPISGHRSVSWYQQTPGQGLQFLFEYFSETQRNKGNFPGRFSGRQFSNSRSEMNVSTLELGDSALYLCASSLAAAGSFKNIQYFGAGTRLSVL.

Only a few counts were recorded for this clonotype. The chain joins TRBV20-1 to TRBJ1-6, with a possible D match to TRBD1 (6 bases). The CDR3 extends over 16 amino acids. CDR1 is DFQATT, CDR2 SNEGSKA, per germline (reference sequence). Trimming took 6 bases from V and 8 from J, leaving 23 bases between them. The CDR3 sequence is CSARPVRGASDSPLHF. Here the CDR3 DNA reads TGCAGTGCAAGACCTGTCAGGGGCGCTTCCGATTCACCCCTCCACTTT.

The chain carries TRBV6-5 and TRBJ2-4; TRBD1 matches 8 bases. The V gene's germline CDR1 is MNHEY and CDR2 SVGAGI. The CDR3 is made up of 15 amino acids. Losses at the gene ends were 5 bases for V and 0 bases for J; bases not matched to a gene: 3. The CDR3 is CASSGQGLAKNIQYF. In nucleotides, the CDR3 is TGTGCCAGCAGTGGACAGGGACTAGCCAAAAACATTCAGTACTTC.

Here the CDR3 reads CASSPGGGRPTQYF. The CDR3 DNA follows: TGTGCCAGCAGCCCCGGGGGAGGGAGGCCGACCCAGTACTTC. The chain couples TRBV7-2 to TRBJ2-5; 7 bases map to TRBD2. The CDR3 consists of 14 residues. CDR1 is SGHTA, CDR2 FQGNSA, per germline. Unmatched junction bases numbered 10, after V lost 5 bases and J lost 7 bases.

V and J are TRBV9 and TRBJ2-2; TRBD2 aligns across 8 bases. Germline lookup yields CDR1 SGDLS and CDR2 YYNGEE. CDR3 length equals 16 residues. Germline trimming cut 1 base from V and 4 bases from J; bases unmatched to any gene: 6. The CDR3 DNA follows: TGTGCCAGCAGCGTAAATAGCGGGGTGTCCACCGGGGAGCTGTTTTTT. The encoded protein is CASSVNSGVSTGELFF.

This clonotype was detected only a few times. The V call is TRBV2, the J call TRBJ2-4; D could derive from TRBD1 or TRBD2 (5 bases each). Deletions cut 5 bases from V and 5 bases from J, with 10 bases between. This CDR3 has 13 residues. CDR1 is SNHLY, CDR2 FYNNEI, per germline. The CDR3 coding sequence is TGTGCCAGCAGTCAAGGGACGGAAAACATTCAGTACTTC. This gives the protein CASSQGTENIQYF.

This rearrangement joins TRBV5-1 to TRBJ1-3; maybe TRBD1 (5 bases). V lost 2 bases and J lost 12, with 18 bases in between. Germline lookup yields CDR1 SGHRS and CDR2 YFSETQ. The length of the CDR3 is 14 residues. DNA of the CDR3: TGCGCCAGCAGCTTACGAGACAGAGGCCGAGACATATATTTT. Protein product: CASSLRDRGRDIYF.

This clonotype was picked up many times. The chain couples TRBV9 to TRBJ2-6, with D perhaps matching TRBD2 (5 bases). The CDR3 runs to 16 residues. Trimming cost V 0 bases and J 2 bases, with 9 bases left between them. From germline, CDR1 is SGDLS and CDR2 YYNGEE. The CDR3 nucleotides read TGTGCCAGCAGCGTAGGACCGGGAACTGGGGCCAACGTCCTGACTTTC. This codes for CASSVGPGTGANVLTF. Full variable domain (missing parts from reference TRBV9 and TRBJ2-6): DSGVTQTPKHLITATGQRVTLRCSPRSGDLSVYWYQQSLDQGLQFLIQYYNGEERAKGNILERFSAQQFPDLHSELNLSSLELGDSALYFCASSVGPGTGANVLTFGAGSRLTVL.

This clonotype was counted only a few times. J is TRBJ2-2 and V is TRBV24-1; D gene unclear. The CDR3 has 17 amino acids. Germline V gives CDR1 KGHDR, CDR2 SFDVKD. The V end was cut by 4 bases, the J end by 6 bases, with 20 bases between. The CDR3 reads CATSDSPTLPAAGELFF. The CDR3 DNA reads TGTGCCACCAGTGACTCACCAACGTTACCGGCGGCCGGGGAGCTGTTTTTT.

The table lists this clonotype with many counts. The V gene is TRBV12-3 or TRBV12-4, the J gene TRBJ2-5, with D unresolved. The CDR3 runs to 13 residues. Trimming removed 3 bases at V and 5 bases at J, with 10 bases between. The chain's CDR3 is CASSLTLRETQYF. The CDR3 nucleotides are TGTGCCAGCAGTTTGACCTTAAGGGAGACCCAGTACTTC.

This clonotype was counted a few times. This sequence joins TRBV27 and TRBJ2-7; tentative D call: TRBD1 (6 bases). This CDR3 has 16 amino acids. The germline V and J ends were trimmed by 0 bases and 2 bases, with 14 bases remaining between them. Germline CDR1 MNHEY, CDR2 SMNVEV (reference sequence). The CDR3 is CASSLSNMRQAYEQYF. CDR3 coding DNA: TGTGCCAGCAGTTTATCGAATATGAGACAGGCCTACGAGCAGTACTTC.

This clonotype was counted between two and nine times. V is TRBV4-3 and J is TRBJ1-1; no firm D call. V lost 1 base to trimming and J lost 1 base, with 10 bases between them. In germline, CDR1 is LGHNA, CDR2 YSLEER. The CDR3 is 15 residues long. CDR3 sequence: CASSQGQTGNTEAFF. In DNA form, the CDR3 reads TGCGCCAGCAGCCAAGGTCAGACGGGGAACACTGAAGCTTTCTTT.

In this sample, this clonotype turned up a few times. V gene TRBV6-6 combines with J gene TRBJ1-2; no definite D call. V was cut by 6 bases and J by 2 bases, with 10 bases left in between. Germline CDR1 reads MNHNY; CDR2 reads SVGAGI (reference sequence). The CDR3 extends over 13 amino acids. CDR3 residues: CASRGTRNYGYTF. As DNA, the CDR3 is TGTGCCAGCAGAGGTACCAGGAACTATGGCTACACCTTC.

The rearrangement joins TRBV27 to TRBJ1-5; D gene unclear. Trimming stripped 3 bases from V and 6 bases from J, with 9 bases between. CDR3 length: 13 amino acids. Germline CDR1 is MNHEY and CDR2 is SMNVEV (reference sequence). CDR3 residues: CASSFDGGQPQHF. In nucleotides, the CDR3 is TGTGCCAGCAGTTTCGATGGAGGTCAGCCCCAGCATTTT.

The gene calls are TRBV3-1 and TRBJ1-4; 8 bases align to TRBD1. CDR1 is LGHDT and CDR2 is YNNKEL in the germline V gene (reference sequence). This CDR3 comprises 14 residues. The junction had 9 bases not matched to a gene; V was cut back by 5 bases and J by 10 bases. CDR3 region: CASSSRQGQRKLFF. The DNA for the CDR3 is TGTGCCAGCAGCTCCCGACAGGGGCAGAGAAAACTGTTTTTT.